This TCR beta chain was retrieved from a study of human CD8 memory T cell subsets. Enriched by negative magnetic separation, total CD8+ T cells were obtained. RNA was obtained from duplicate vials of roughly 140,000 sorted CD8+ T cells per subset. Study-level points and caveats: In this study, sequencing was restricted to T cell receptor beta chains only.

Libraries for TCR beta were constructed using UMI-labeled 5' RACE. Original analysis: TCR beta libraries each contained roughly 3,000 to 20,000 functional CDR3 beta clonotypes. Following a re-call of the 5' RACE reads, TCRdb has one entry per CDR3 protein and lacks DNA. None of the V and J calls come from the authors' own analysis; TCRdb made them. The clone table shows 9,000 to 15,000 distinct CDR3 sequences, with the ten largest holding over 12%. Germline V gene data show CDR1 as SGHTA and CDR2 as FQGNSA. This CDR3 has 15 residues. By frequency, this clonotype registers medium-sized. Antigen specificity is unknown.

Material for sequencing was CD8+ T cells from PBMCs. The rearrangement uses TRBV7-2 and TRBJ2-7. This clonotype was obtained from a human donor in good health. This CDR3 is CASSLVVGSYYEQYF.